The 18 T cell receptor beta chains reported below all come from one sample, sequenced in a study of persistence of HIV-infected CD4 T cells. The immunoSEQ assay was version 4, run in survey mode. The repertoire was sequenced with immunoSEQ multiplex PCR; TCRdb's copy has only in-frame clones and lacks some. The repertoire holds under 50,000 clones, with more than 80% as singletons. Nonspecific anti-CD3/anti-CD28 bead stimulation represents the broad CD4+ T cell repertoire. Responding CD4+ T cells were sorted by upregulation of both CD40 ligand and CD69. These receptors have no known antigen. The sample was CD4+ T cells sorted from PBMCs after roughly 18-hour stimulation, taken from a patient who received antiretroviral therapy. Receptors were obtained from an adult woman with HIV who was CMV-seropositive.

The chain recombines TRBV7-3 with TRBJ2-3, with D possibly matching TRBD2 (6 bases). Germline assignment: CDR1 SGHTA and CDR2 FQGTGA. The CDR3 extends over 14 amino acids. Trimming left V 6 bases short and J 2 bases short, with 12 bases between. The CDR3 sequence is CASSSGDPTDTQYF. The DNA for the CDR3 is TGTGCCAGCAGTTCGGGGGATCCCACAGATACGCAGTATTTT.

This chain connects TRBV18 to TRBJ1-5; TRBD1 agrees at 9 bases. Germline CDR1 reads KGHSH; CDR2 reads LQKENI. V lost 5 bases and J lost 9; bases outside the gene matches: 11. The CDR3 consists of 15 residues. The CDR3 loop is CASSMTDRGGGPQHF. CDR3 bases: TGTGCCAGCTCAATGACGGACAGGGGAGGGGGGCCCCAGCATTTT.

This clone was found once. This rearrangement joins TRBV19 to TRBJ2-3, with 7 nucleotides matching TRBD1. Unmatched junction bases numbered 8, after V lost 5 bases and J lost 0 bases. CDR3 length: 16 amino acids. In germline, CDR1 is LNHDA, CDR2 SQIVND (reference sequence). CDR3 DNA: TGTGCCAGTAGTGGGGCAGGGGGTTATAGCACAGATACGCAGTATTTT. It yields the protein CASSGAGGYSTDTQYF.

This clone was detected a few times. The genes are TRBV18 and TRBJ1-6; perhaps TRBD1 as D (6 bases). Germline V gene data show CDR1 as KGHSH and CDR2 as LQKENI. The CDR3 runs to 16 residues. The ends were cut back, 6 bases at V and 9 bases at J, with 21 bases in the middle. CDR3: CASSQDSLRGGSPLHF. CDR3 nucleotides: TGTGCCAGCTCTCAGGACAGTCTCAGGGGTGGTTCACCCCTCCACTTT.

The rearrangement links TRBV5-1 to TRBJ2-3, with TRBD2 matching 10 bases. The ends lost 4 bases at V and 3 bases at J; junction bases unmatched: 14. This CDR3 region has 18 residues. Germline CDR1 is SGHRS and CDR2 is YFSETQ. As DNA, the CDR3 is TGCGCCAGCAGCCGGGATCCTAGCGGGGGCGGTGGGACAGATACGCAGTATTTT. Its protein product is CASSRDPSGGGGTDTQYF.

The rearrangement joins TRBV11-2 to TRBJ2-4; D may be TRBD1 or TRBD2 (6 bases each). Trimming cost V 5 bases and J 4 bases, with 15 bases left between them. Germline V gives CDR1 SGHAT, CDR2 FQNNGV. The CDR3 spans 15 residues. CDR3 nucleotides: TGTGCCAGCAGCCCACAGGGCGGAGGGAAAAACATTCAGTACTTC. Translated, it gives CASSPQGGGKNIQYF.

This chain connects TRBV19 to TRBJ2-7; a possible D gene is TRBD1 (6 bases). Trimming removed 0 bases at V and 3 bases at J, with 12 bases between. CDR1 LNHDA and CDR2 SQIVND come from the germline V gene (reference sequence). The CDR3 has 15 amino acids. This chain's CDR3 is CASSIEGRGDYEQYF. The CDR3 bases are TGTGCCAGTAGTATAGAGGGCAGGGGCGACTACGAGCAGTACTTC.

CDR3 in amino acids: CASSSDRDGGYTF. The CDR3 region has the DNA TGTGCCAGCAGTTCGGACAGGGACGGAGGCTACACCTTC. V gene TRBV27 combines with J gene TRBJ1-2, with TRBD1 matching over 8 bases. Trimming cost V 4 bases and J 8 bases; bases outside gene matches: 6. The CDR3 extends over 13 amino acids. Germline CDR1 MNHEY, CDR2 SMNVEV (reference sequence).

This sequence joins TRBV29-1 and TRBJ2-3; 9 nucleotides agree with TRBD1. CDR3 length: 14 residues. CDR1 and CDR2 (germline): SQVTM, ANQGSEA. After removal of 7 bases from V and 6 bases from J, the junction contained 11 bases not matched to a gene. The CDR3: CSEKRGQGSDTQYF. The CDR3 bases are TGCAGCGAGAAAAGGGGACAGGGTTCGGATACGCAGTATTTT.

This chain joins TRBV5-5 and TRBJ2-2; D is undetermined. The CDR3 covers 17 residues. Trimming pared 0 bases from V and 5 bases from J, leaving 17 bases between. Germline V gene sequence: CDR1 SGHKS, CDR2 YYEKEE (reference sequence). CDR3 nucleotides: TGTGCCAGCAGCTTGGATCTTTTATCGGGTGGAACCGGGGAGCTGTTTTTT. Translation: CASSLDLLSGGTGELFF.

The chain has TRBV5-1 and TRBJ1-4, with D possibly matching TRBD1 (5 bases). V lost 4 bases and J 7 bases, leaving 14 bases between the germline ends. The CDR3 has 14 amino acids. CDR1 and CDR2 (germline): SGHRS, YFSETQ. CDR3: CASSQSRGSEKLFF. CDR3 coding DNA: TGCGCCAGCAGCCAAAGTCGGGGGAGTGAAAAACTGTTTTTT.

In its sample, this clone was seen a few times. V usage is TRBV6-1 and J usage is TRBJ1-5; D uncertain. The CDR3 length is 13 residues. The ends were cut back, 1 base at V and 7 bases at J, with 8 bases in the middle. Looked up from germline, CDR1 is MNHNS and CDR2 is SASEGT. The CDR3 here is CASSEVVAQPQHF. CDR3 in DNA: TGTGCCAGCAGTGAAGTTGTGGCCCAGCCCCAGCATTTT.

CDR3 DNA sequence: TGTGCCAGCAGCCAGGGACAGGCAGACAATCAGCCCCAGCATTTT. This codes for CASSQGQADNQPQHF. The chain links TRBV28 to TRBJ1-5; 8 bases match TRBD1. V shed 6 bases and J 3 bases; nucleotides not matched to a gene: 7. The germline gives CDR1 MDHEN, CDR2 SYDVKM. The CDR3 has 15 amino acids.

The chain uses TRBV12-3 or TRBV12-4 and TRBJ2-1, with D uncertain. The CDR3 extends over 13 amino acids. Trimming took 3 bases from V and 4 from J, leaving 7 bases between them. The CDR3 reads CASSFTPYNEQFF. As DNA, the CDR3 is TGTGCCAGCAGTTTCACACCTTACAATGAGCAGTTCTTC.

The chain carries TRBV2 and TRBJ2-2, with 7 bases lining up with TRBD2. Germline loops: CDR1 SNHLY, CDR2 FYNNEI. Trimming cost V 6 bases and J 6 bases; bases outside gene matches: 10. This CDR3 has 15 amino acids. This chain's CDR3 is CASSPRWLAAGELFF. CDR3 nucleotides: TGTGCCAGCAGCCCCCGGTGGCTAGCGGCCGGGGAGCTGTTTTTT.

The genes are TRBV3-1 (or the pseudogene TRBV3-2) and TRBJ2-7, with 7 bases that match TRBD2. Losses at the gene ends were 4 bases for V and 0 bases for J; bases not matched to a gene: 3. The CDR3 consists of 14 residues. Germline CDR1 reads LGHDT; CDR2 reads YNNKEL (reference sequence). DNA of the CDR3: TGTGCCAGCAGCCGTAGCGGGCCCTCCTACGAGCAGTACTTC. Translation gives CASSRSGPSYEQYF.

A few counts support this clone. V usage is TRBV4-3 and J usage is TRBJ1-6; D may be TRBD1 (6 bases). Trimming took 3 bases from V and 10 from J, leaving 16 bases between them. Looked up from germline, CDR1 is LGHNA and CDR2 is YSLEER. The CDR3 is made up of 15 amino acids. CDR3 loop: CASSQEQGARSPLHF. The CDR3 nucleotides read TGCGCCAGCAGCCAGGAACAGGGTGCAAGGTCACCCCTCCACTTT.

The CDR3 bases are TGCGCCAGCAGCGACAGGGCATCTGGAAACACCATATATTTT. It is translated as CASSDRASGNTIYF. The chain joins TRBV5-1 to TRBJ1-3, with TRBD1 identical over 7 bases. The CDR3 length is 14 residues. The V gene's germline CDR1 is SGHRS and CDR2 YFSETQ. J was trimmed by 1 base and V by 4 bases; bases with no gene match: 2.